The clone carrying this T cell receptor (beta chain) turned up a few times. The data belong to a study of CD8+ T cells in alopecia areata. Per the germline V gene, CDR1 is SGHTA and CDR2 is FQGNSA. This CDR3 has 13 residues. Trimming took 5 bases from V and 6 from J; bases not matched to a gene: 6. RNA was extracted and reverse transcribed into cDNA as the sequencing template. This table comes from immunoSEQ multiplex PCR, and its TCRdb copy is limited to in-frame clones, with some not included. The data show approximately 180,000 clones, approximately 56% seen once. The specimen was CD4+ T cells sorted from blood, collected at week 0. This clonotype was obtained from a human donor with alopecia areata. The chain combines TRBV7-2 with TRBJ1-2, with 7 bases that match TRBD1. This CDR3 reads CASSLGGFDGYTF. In DNA, the CDR3 is TGTGCCAGCAGCCTAGGGGGCTTCGATGGCTACACCTTC.